These 7 T cell receptor beta chains came from one sample sequenced in a study of T cells in Graves' hyperthyroidism and ophthalmopathy. Amplified TCR beta CDR3 regions came from RNA transcripts. The study used the HTBI primer set for a first-round RT-PCR of the TCR CDR3. TCRdb reprocessed the multiplex PCR reads with MiXCR, giving one entry per CDR3 protein. The table shows some 140,000 distinct CDR3 sequences, with approximately 20% occurring only once. The specimen was blood. The receptors stem from a woman in her forties or fifties with Graves' hyperthyroidism that later progressed to Graves' ophthalmopathy.

This clonotype was recorded at least ten times. This chain uses TRBV20-1 with TRBJ2-3; 14 bases map to TRBD2. The CDR3 has 19 residues. V shed 0 bases and J 7 bases; nucleotides not matched to a gene: 15. CDR1 and CDR2 (germline): DFQATT, SNEGSKA (reference sequence). CDR3 residues: CSARDFGLAGGPQANTQYF. The CDR3 bases are TGCAGTGCTAGAGACTTCGGACTAGCGGGAGGACCACAGGCAAATACGCAGTATTTT.

This clonotype has a count of ten or more. This chain connects TRBV2 to TRBJ1-1; D uncertain. Trimming cost V 5 bases and J 6 bases, with 13 bases left between them. The CDR3 is 13 residues long. Germline assignment: CDR1 SNHLY and CDR2 FYNNEI. CDR3 coding DNA: TGTGCCAGCAGTAACAGAGACACACCTGAAGCTTTCTTT. This encodes CASSNRDTPEAFF. The full variable domain, its missing parts supplied by reference TRBV2 and TRBJ1-1, is EPEVTQTPSHQVTQMGQEVILRCVPISNHLYFYWYRQILGQKVEFLVSFYNNEISEKSEIFDDQFSVERPDGSNFTLKIRSTKLEDSAMYFCASSNRDTPEAFFGQGTRLTVV.

The table lists this clonotype with many counts. The chain carries TRBV20-1 and TRBJ2-7; 7 positions match TRBD2. The CDR3 is 12 residues long. Germline loops: CDR1 DFQATT, CDR2 SNEGSKA (reference sequence). J lost 4 bases, V lost 8 bases, and 8 bases had no gene match. CDR3 in DNA: TGCAGTCCCCGCCTAGCGGATTACGAGCAGTACTTC. Protein: CSPRLADYEQYF.

This clonotype has a handful of counts. Here the CDR3 reads CASRPGGENTIYF. In nucleotides, the CDR3 is TGTGCCAGCAGGCCAGGGGGAGAGAACACCATATATTTT. The gene calls are TRBV12-3 or TRBV12-4 and TRBJ1-3; TRBD1 agrees at 7 bases. With V trimmed by 6 bases and J by 7 bases, 6 bases remained unmatched. This CDR3 contains 13 residues.

The sample holds a few counts of this clonotype. The V gene is TRBV6-1, the J gene TRBJ1-1, with 7 bases identical to TRBD1. From germline, CDR1 is MNHNS and CDR2 SASEGT. The ends lost 5 bases at V and 3 bases at J; junction bases unmatched: 6. This CDR3 spans 14 amino acids. The DNA of the CDR3 is TGTGCCAGCAGTTCAAGGGGGCCGTACACTGAAGCTTTCTTT. This sequence encodes CASSSRGPYTEAFF.

This chain uses TRBV4-1 with TRBJ1-3; no firm D call. This CDR3 comprises 14 residues. Trimming removed 8 bases from V and 2 bases from J, with 13 bases in between. Germline V gives CDR1 MGHRA, CDR2 YSYEKL. In DNA, the CDR3 is TGCGCCAGCTCATCACAGACTACTGGAAACACCATATATTTT. The encoded protein is CASSSQTTGNTIYF.

In its sample, this clonotype was seen many times. The CDR3 nucleotides are TGTGCCTGGAGCTCCTGGGGGGCTCCCGGGGACACTGAAGCTTTCTTT. This translates into CAWSSWGAPGDTEAFF. The rearrangement links TRBV30 to TRBJ1-1; a possible D gene is TRBD1 (6 bases). Trimming removed 3 bases from V and 3 bases from J, with 20 bases in between. The CDR3 consists of 16 residues. Germline CDR1 is GTSNPN and CDR2 is SVGIG (reference sequence).